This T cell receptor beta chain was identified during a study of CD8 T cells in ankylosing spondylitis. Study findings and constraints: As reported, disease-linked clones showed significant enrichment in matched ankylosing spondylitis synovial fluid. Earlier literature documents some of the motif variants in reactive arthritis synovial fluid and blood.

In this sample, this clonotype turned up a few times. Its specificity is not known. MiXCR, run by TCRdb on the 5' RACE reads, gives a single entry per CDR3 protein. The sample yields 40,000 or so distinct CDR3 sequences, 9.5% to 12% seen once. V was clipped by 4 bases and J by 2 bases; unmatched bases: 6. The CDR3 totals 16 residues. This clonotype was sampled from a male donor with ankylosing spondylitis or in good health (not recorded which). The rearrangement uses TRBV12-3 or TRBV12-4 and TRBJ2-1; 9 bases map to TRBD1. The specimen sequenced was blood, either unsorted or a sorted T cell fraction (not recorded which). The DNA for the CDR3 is TGTGCCAGCAGTTCAACAGGGGGCGCCGCCTACAATGAGCAGTTCTTC. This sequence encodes CASSSTGGAAYNEQFF.